These 10 T cell receptor beta chains were all obtained from the same sample, sequenced in a study of cytomegalovirus exposure and HLA in healthy donors (dated by TCRdb to about 2017). The library was prepared using the immunoSEQ multiplex PCR assay. TCRdb obtained this table from immuneACCESS and retained in-frame rearrangements with V and J assigned. These tables miss some clones; where compared with another copy, unresolved V genes account for less than half of the shortfall, and the remainder is unexplained. The sample table contains about 330,000 clones; only one count was recorded for roughly 90% of them. The ten largest account for under 0.85% of the sample. Material: PBMCs. The receptors originated from a woman aged 18 to 35 in good health and CMV-seronegative.

The rearrangement uses TRBV10-3 and TRBJ1-2, with 9 bases fitting TRBD1. Looked up from germline, CDR1 is ENHRY and CDR2 is SYGVKD. The CDR3 has 12 amino acids. The V gene end was trimmed by 6 bases and the J gene end by 8 bases; junction bases not matched to a gene: 4. The CDR3 coding sequence is TGTGCCATCAGGCGGACAGGGGACGGCTACACCTTC. Its translation: CAIRRTGDGYTF.

The genes are TRBV9 and TRBJ2-1, with D possibly matching TRBD1 (5 bases). Between the trimmed V and J ends, which lost 5 bases and 9 bases, there was a span of 15 bases. CDR1 and CDR2 (germline): SGDLS, YYNGEE. The length of the CDR3 is 13 residues. CDR3: CASSDQGTGEQFF. The CDR3, as DNA: TGTGCCAGCAGTGATCAGGGTACGGGTGAGCAGTTCTTC.

The V and J genes are TRBV5-1 and TRBJ2-5, with 14 bases fitting TRBD2. From germline, CDR1 is SGHRS and CDR2 YFSETQ. V dropped 4 bases and J dropped 4; count of bases not matched to a gene: 6. This CDR3 comprises 16 residues. The CDR3 spells CASSRGLAGVGETQYF. The CDR3 DNA reads as TGCGCCAGCAGCCGGGGACTAGCGGGAGTGGGAGAGACCCAGTACTTC.

There are a few counts of this clone. The chain's CDR3 is CASSLTGEHYGYTF. CDR3 coding DNA: TGTGCCAGCAGTCTAACAGGGGAACACTATGGCTACACCTTC. The chain joins TRBV2 to TRBJ1-2; TRBD1 aligns across 7 bases. This CDR3 contains 14 residues. The J segment lost 3 bases and the V segment lost 5 bases, leaving 6 bases of the junction unmatched. The germline CDR1 and CDR2 sequences are SNHLY and FYNNEI.

The J gene is TRBJ2-7, the V gene TRBV7-2; TRBD1 aligns across 9 bases. Germline values: CDR1 SGHTA, CDR2 FQGNSA. Trimming at V came to 5 bases and at J to 3 bases, leaving 14 bases not matched to a gene. The CDR3 consists of 17 residues. As DNA, the CDR3 is TGTGCCAGCAGCCCAGGCCTCAGGGGACAGGGAGGCTACGAGCAGTACTTC. This encodes CASSPGLRGQGGYEQYF.

The chain recombines TRBV25-1 with TRBJ1-3; D not certain. V shed 3 bases and J shed 9 bases, with 9 bases lying between them. The CDR3 is 12 residues long. Germline CDR1 reads MGHDK; CDR2 reads SYGVNS. The CDR3, as DNA: TGTGCCAGCAGTGACCCCCGCAGCACCATATATTTT. Amino acid sequence: CASSDPRSTIYF.

V and J are TRBV28 and TRBJ2-2, with D possibly being TRBD1 (6 bases). Trimming left V 5 bases short and J 5 bases short, with 9 bases between. Per germline, CDR1 MDHEN and CDR2 SYDVKM. The CDR3 is 13 amino acids. In nucleotides, the CDR3 is TGTGCCAGCAGTGAAGGGGGTACCGGGGAGCTGTTTTTT. Its translation: CASSEGGTGELFF.

The chain has TRBV6-5 and TRBJ2-7; D is undetermined. Germline V lookup: CDR1 MNHEY, CDR2 SVGAGI. Trimming left V 6 bases short and J 1 base short, with 13 bases between. The CDR3 is 14 amino acids. The DNA of the CDR3 is TGTGCCAGCAGCGACATAAGGCAGTCCTACGAGCAGTACTTC. The encoded protein is CASSDIRQSYEQYF.

V gene TRBV25-1 combines with J gene TRBJ2-5; perhaps TRBD2 as D (6 bases). Germline V gene data show CDR1 as MGHDK and CDR2 as SYGVNS. The CDR3 sequence is 13 residues long. The V end was cut by 1 base, the J end by 5 bases, with 8 bases between. CDR3 region: CASSESRGETQYF. As DNA, the CDR3 is TGTGCCAGCAGTGAATCTCGGGGGGAGACCCAGTACTTC.

This clone was picked up one time. This chain joins TRBV6-5 and TRBJ2-7; TRBD1 aligns across 10 bases. Trimming took 2 bases from V and 3 from J; bases not matched to a gene: 4. CDR3 size: 15 residues. Looked up from germline, CDR1 is MNHEY and CDR2 is SVGAGI. The CDR3 is CASSYAGQGYYEQYF. Here the CDR3 DNA reads TGTGCCAGCAGTTACGCGGGACAGGGGTACTACGAGCAGTACTTC.